The 28 T cell receptor beta chains presented below share a single source sample, sequenced in a study of blood T cells in healthy people across ages. The second PCR ran about 6 to 11 cycles with a sample-barcoded 5' primer and J-beta primers. TCRdb re-called the 5' RACE reads through MiXCR, storing one row per CDR3 protein. The sample lists over 950,000 distinct CDR3 sequences; less than 45% were seen once. Sequenced material: blood. The receptors derive from a man aged 18 to 29 in good health.

This clonotype occurred many times. The V call is TRBV7-2, the J call TRBJ2-3; TRBD1 matches at 9 bases. Losses at the gene ends were 6 bases for V and 5 bases for J; bases not matched to a gene: 3. CDR1 and CDR2 (germline): SGHTA, FQGNSA. The CDR3 is 13 residues long. CDR3 loop: CASRRTGVDTQYF. The CDR3 region has the DNA TGTGCCAGCAGAAGGACAGGGGTAGATACGCAGTATTTT.

This sequence joins TRBV5-1 and TRBJ2-1; TRBD2 agrees at 12 bases. CDR1 and CDR2 from the germline V gene are SGHRS and YFSETQ. J lost 0 bases, V lost 7 bases, and 17 bases had no gene match. The CDR3 loop spans 20 amino acids. The CDR3 protein is CASGAKGLAGISSSYNEQFF. Written as DNA, the CDR3 is TGCGCCAGCGGCGCAAAAGGACTAGCGGGAATATCTAGCTCCTACAATGAGCAGTTCTTC.

This clonotype was detected a few times. This chain links TRBV6-2 or TRBV6-3 with TRBJ1-5; D might be TRBD1 (6 bases). CDR1 and CDR2 from the germline V gene are MNHEY and SVGEGT. Trimming stripped 6 bases from V and 3 bases from J, with 21 bases between. This CDR3 has 17 residues. The CDR3 loop reads CASSYPISGGFNQPQHF. The CDR3, as DNA: TGTGCCAGCAGCTACCCGATATCCGGGGGCTTCAATCAGCCCCAGCATTTT.

This clonotype turned up a few times. The gene calls are TRBV20-1 and TRBJ1-5, with no clear D. The ends were cut back, 3 bases at V and 4 bases at J, with 10 bases in the middle. The CDR3 is made up of 13 amino acids. CDR1 is DFQATT and CDR2 is SNEGSKA in the germline V gene (reference sequence). Written as DNA, the CDR3 is TGCAGTGCTAGCCTGGACCTTAATCAGCCCCAGCATTTT. Its translation is CSASLDLNQPQHF.

V gene TRBV30 combines with J gene TRBJ1-1; D gene unclear. Germline assignment: CDR1 GTSNPN and CDR2 SVGIG (reference sequence). V dropped 0 bases and J dropped 0 bases, with 8 bases sitting between them. The CDR3 totals 14 residues. As DNA, the CDR3 is TGTGCCTGGAGTGTAAAGCTACTGAACACTGAAGCTTTCTTT. Amino acid sequence: CAWSVKLLNTEAFF.

This clonotype has a handful of counts. The chain uses TRBV20-1 and TRBJ1-4, with unresolved D. The CDR3 length is 11 residues. Looked up from germline, CDR1 is DFQATT and CDR2 is SNEGSKA (reference sequence). Trimming pared 7 bases from V and 6 bases from J, leaving 9 bases between. The DNA of the CDR3 is TGCAGTGTTGAGAGGGATGAAAAACTGTTTTTT. It translates to CSVERDEKLFF.

This chain uses TRBV7-2 with TRBJ2-1; D remains ambiguous. The germline V gene encodes CDR1 SGHTA and CDR2 FQGNSA. Deletions cut 3 bases from V and 13 bases from J, with 19 bases between. This CDR3 contains 14 residues. The chain's CDR3 is CASSFDPFGETQFF. Written as DNA, the CDR3 is TGTGCCAGCAGCTTTGACCCCTTTGGAGAGACCCAGTTCTTC.

The V and J genes are TRBV27 and TRBJ2-1; D is possibly TRBD1 (6 bases). V was cut by 4 bases and J by 0 bases, with 13 bases left in between. This CDR3 region has 16 residues. Germline V gives CDR1 MNHEY, CDR2 SMNVEV (reference sequence). DNA for the CDR3: TGTGCCAGCAGTTCCTCAACAGGGTTCTCCTACAATGAGCAGTTCTTC. Its translation is CASSSSTGFSYNEQFF.

This clonotype came up a few times. A much larger clone sits a single nucleotide away, making a read error possible. The genes are TRBV2 and TRBJ1-5; 8 bases align to TRBD1. V was clipped by 6 bases and J by 6 bases; unmatched bases: 4. CDR1 is SNHLY, CDR2 FYNNEI, per germline. The CDR3 totals 13 residues. The CDR3 loop is CASRGTGGQPQHF. CDR3 sequence (DNA): TGTGCCAGCAGAGGAACAGGGGGTCAGCCCCAGCATTTT. The variable domain in full, completed from reference TRBV2 and TRBJ1-5, reads EPEVTQTPSHQVTQMGQEVILRCVPISNHLYFYWYRQILGQKVEFLVSFYNNEISEKSEIFDDQFSVERPDGSNFTLKIRSTKLEDSAMYFCASRGTGGQPQHFGDGTRLSIL.

This clonotype was seen just once. In nucleotides, the CDR3 is TGTGCCAGCAGTTTTTCTGGTCCGTCAGAGCAGTACTTC. The encoded protein is CASSFSGPSEQYF. The V gene is TRBV27, the J gene TRBJ2-5; D is undetermined. V gave up 3 bases and J gave up 11 bases, with 16 bases separating them. CDR1 MNHEY and CDR2 SMNVEV come from the germline V gene (reference sequence). The CDR3 has 13 residues.

Note on this clonotype: The germline gene is not matched at one end of the junction; a read error may be the cause. The V call is TRBV12-3 or TRBV12-4, the J call TRBJ2-1; D is unresolved. CDR3 size: 15 residues. The CDR3 is CAGSFSPPGYNEQFF. CDR3 nucleotides: TGTGCCGGCAGTTTTAGCCCCCCTGGCTACAATGAGCAGTTCTTC.

The rearrangement joins TRBV7-9 to TRBJ2-7; D is unclear. CDR3 length: 13 residues. Between the trimmed V and J ends, which lost 5 bases and 7 bases, there was a span of 15 bases. In germline, CDR1 is SEHNR, CDR2 FQNEAQ (reference sequence). The CDR3 DNA is TGTGCCAGCAGCAAAGTATCGGAAAATGAGCAGTACTTC. It encodes CASSKVSENEQYF.

This rearrangement joins TRBV4-3 to TRBJ2-3; possibly TRBD1 for D (6 bases). Germline V gene sequence: CDR1 LGHNA, CDR2 YSLEER. The V end was cut by 0 bases, the J end by 6 bases, with 19 bases between. This CDR3 is built from 17 residues. This chain's CDR3 is CASSQDAPGEGMDTQYF. CDR3 coding DNA: TGCGCCAGCAGCCAAGACGCCCCAGGGGAAGGTATGGATACGCAGTATTTT.

Written as DNA, the CDR3 is TGTGCCAGCAGCCAAGATCGTTTACTCCGGGCGGGCTACACCTTC. This translates into CASSQDRLLRAGYTF. The J gene is TRBJ1-2, the V gene TRBV4-2; D not resolved. The germline V and J ends were trimmed by 0 bases and 8 bases, with 16 bases remaining between them. The V gene's germline CDR1 is LGHNA and CDR2 YNFKEQ. CDR3 size: 15 residues.

V and J are TRBV4-3 and TRBJ2-7, with TRBD1 identical over 11 bases. V shed 5 bases, J shed 4 bases, and the junction held 4 bases outside the gene matches. Per the germline V gene, CDR1 is LGHNA and CDR2 is YSLEER. The CDR3 is 14 residues long. For the CDR3, the DNA is TGCGCCAGCAGCTACGGGGACAGGGGGTACGAGCAGTACTTC. Translating gives CASSYGDRGYEQYF.

The V gene is TRBV3-1, the J gene TRBJ2-4, with D possibly called TRBD1 or TRBD2 (5 bases each). Germline assignment: CDR1 LGHDT and CDR2 YNNKEL (reference sequence). The V end lost 8 bases, the J end lost 0 bases, and 8 bases lay between the germline ends. The CDR3 extends over 13 amino acids. In DNA, the CDR3 is TGTGCCAGCGGGGACCTAGCCAAAAACATTCAGTACTTC. Translation gives CASGDLAKNIQYF.

This clonotype has just a few counts. V is TRBV5-1 and J is TRBJ1-1, with 7 bases identical to TRBD1. The CDR3 loop spans 15 amino acids. Germline V CDR1 and CDR2: SGHRS, YFSETQ. The V gene end was trimmed by 5 bases and the J gene end by 4 bases; junction bases not matched to a gene: 11. CDR3: CASRRTPGGSTEAFF. DNA of the CDR3: TGCGCCAGCAGACGGACCCCAGGGGGGAGCACTGAAGCTTTCTTT. Combining the CDR3 with reference TRBV5-1 and TRBJ1-1 gives the whole variable domain KAGVTQTPRYLIKTRGQQVTLSCSPISGHRSVSWYQQTPGQGLQFLFEYFSETQRNKGNFPGRFSGRQFSNSRSEMNVSTLELGDSALYLCASRRTPGGSTEAFFGQGTRLTVV.

The rearrangement uses TRBV4-3 and TRBJ2-3; 13 bases fit TRBD2. Germline V gene data show CDR1 as LGHNA and CDR2 as YSLEER. This CDR3 region has 20 residues. Trimming at V came to 0 bases and at J to 2 bases, leaving 11 bases not matched to a gene. The CDR3 DNA sequence: TGCGCCAGCAGCCAAGATCCGGGACTAGCGGGGCAACTATACACAGATACGCAGTATTTT. This gives the protein CASSQDPGLAGQLYTDTQYF.

This clonotype was counted a single time. The rearrangement joins TRBV9 to TRBJ2-4; D possibly corresponds to TRBD1 (5 bases). The length of the CDR3 is 16 residues. The V end lost 0 bases, the J end lost 1 base, and 11 bases lay between the germline ends. Germline V lookup: CDR1 SGDLS, CDR2 YYNGEE. Written as DNA, the CDR3 is TGTGCCAGCAGCGTAGGCGAAAAGGGGGCCAAAAACATTCAGTACTTC. Amino acids: CASSVGEKGAKNIQYF.

This chain joins TRBV4-2 and TRBJ2-3; TRBD2 agrees at 8 bases. Unmatched junction bases numbered 18, after V lost 2 bases and J lost 5 bases. Germline V gene lookup returns CDR1 LGHNA and CDR2 YNFKEQ. The CDR3 has 19 amino acids. CDR3 residues: CASSQRPSQRGSPEDTQYF. The CDR3 nucleotides are TGTGCCAGCAGCCAAAGGCCCTCGCAGCGGGGGTCCCCAGAAGATACGCAGTATTTT.

CDR3: CASSRIGTEGTYEQYF. Written as DNA, the CDR3 is TGTGCCAGCAGTAGAATAGGGACAGAGGGGACCTACGAGCAGTACTTC. The chain is built from TRBV6-5 and TRBJ2-5; 7 nucleotides line up with TRBD1. The J call is uncertain, as TRBJ2-7 better fits the DNA end. The CDR3 contains 16 residues. The germline V gene encodes CDR1 MNHEY and CDR2 SVGAGI.

For the CDR3, the DNA is TGTGCCAGCAGTGCGACAGGGGCCCCCATGAACACTGAAGCTTTCTTT. It yields the protein CASSATGAPMNTEAFF. The chain links TRBV12-3 or TRBV12-4 to TRBJ1-1; 8 bases are shared with TRBD1. V dropped 5 bases and J dropped 0; count of bases not matched to a gene: 8. The CDR3 length is 16 residues.

The chain combines TRBV27 with TRBJ2-3; possible D gene TRBD2, 5 bases. The germline V and J ends were trimmed by 9 bases and 4 bases, with 14 bases remaining between them. The germline gives CDR1 MNHEY, CDR2 SMNVEV (reference sequence). The CDR3 has 13 residues. CDR3 coding DNA: TGTGCCAGTGCTGGGGAGTTCGCAGATACGCAGTATTTT. It translates to CASAGEFADTQYF.

The rearrangement uses TRBV20-1 and TRBJ2-1; unclear D gene. The CDR3 spans 13 residues. Trimming left V 6 bases short and J 3 bases short, with 12 bases between. Germline values: CDR1 DFQATT, CDR2 SNEGSKA (reference sequence). The CDR3 bases are TGCAGTGCAAAGGGTGCCCTCTACAATGAGCAGTTCTTC. It translates to CSAKGALYNEQFF.

At least ten counts were recorded for this clonotype. This CDR3 is CSVMTGGTDTQYF. CDR3 bases: TGCAGCGTAATGACAGGGGGCACAGATACGCAGTATTTT. V and J are TRBV29-1 and TRBJ2-3, with 8 bases that match TRBD1. This CDR3 is 13 amino acids long. CDR1 is SQVTM, CDR2 ANQGSEA, per germline. Trimming removed 6 bases from V and 1 base from J; junction bases left unmatched: 3.

This chain links TRBV28 with TRBJ1-5; D remains unclear. The V and J ends lost 5 bases and 10 bases respectively, with 18 bases between them. Looked up from germline, CDR1 is MDHEN and CDR2 is SYDVKM. This CDR3 contains 14 residues. CDR3 sequence (DNA): TGTGCCAGCAGTATCAAACGGACCGTGGAACCCCAGCATTTT. Protein sequence: CASSIKRTVEPQHF.

The chain uses TRBV27 and TRBJ2-7, with D possibly TRBD2 on 5 matching bases. This CDR3 spans 14 amino acids. The germline CDR1 and CDR2 sequences are MNHEY and SMNVEV (reference sequence). V was cut by 3 bases and J by 7 bases, with 16 bases left in between. In DNA, the CDR3 is TGTGCCAGCAGTTTCCTAAGAACTTCGGGAGAGCAGTACTTC. This encodes CASSFLRTSGEQYF.

With respect to this clonotype: This may stem from a read error, because a much larger clone lies one nucleotide away. The chain joins TRBV5-1 to TRBJ2-3, with 7 bases lining up with TRBD1. Germline CDR1 reads SGHRS; CDR2 reads YFSETQ. The CDR3 is made up of 15 amino acids. DNA for the CDR3: TGCGCCGGCAGCTTTGGGGGACAGCGCACAGATACGCAGTATTTT. Its translation: CAGSFGGQRTDTQYF. The full variable domain, completed using reference TRBV5-1 and TRBJ2-3, is KAGVTQTPRYLIKTRGQQVTLSCSPISGHRSVSWYQQTPGQGLQFLFEYFSETQRNKGNFPGRFSGRQFSNSRSEMNVSTLELGDSALYLCAGSFGGQRTDTQYFGPGTRLTVL.